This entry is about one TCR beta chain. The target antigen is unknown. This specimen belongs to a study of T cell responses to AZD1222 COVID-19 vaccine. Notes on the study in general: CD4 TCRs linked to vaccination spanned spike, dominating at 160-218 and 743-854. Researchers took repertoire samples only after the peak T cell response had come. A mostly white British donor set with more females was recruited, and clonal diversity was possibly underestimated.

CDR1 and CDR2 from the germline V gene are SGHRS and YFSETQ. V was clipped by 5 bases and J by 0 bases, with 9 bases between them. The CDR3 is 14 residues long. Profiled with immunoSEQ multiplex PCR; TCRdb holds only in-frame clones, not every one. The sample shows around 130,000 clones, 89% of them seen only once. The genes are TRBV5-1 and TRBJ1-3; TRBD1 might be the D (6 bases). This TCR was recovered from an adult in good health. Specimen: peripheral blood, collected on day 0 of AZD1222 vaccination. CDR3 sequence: CASRPGDSGNTIYF. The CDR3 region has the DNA TGCGCCAGCAGACCAGGGGACTCTGGAAACACCATATATTTT.